A selection of T cell receptor beta chains follows, all from one sample in a study of cytomegalovirus exposure and HLA in healthy donors. Measured with immunoSEQ multiplex PCR; TCRdb has only the in-frame clones, and not every one. There are about 360,000 clones in the sample; 86% occur only once, and under 0.95% lies in the top ten. Sequencing was carried out using PBMCs. The receptors here all came from a woman in her late teens or twenties in good health and CMV-seronegative. CDR3s leave out the opening cysteine and the closing phenylalanine or tryptophan.

v_gene	CDR3aa
TRBV6-5	ASSSSGTIEQF
TRBV5-4	ASSLNGQATYEQY
TRBV4-1	ASSQERGTSNQPQH
TRBV18	ASSPPQGPRYGYT
TRBV30	AWSHRVRAGNGYT
TRBV7-6	ASSPGDEQY
TRBV6-5	ASSYSRDRNQPQH
TRBV5-6	ASSLAGADNNEQF
TRBV12-1	ASSPVGREVPYEQY
TRBV5-1	ASSLEEGPAGYT
TRBV11-2	ASSPGTGGSKSPLH
TRBV6-6	ASSYSEGGGTGELF
TRBV5-4	ASSLDSFSGANVLT
TRBV4-2	ASSQDVAGGTRKAQY
TRBV27	ASSPPGLGAKNIQY